This record covers a single T cell receptor (beta chain). What antigen it recognizes has not been identified. It has no much larger one-base neighbor in the sample; base qualities were not kept. The sample originates from a study of CD8 T cells in Susac syndrome (dated by TCRdb to between 2019 and 2020). Study-wide context: The study used repertoire sequencing to test whether antigen drove CD8+ T cell activation and differentiation in Susac syndrome.

Peripheral blood CD8+ and CD4+ T cells from healthy donors, Susac syndrome patients and multiple sclerosis patients were profiled using high-throughput TCR beta sequencing. Multiple sclerosis controls were treatment-naive patients with stable or active relapsing-remitting disease fulfilling revised McDonald criteria. CD8+ TEMRA cells were enriched by FACS, while bulk CD8+ and CD4+ T cells were purified by magnetic negative isolation. Blood was drawn into EDTA tubes, processed within 24 hours, and PBMCs were isolated by density gradient centrifugation. PBMCs intended for TCR sequencing were frozen in liquid nitrogen and were later thawed in a 37 degrees C water bath. Purity of sorted or isolated CD4+, CD8+ and CD8+ TEMRA cells was at least 90%. RNA was extracted with the RNeasy kit and roughly 0.45 to 1 ug was reverse transcribed using random hexamers. The immunoSEQ multiplex PCR assay, covering 54 Vbeta and 13 Jbeta segments, was used to amplify TCR beta CDR3 regions. Bias from PCR amplification was corrected by using a synthetic template baseline for primer optimization and for computational correction. On the study's bioinformatics: Only productive sequences were kept, with reads annotated to V, D and J genes according to IMGT and analyzed in immunoSEQ Analyzer. Clonality was computed as one minus Shannon entropy normalized by log2 of the number of productive unique sequences. For each patient and control, public and private clones were evaluated within the 100 most prevalent clones. Clones were defined as Susac-specific when absent from the healthy and MS cohorts, from about 970 published viral clones and from other ImmuneACCESS disease sequences. TCRdb reprocessing: public reads trimmed at Q25 with fastp, clones called with MiXCR, in-frame beta chains kept. Rows are combined by CDR3 protein, so each entry shows the most common genes and DNA. The V and J calls were determined by TCRdb, not by the authors. The sample table records hundreds of thousands of distinct CDR3 sequences; around 93% of these occur just once. The ten largest clones take up roughly 0.07% of the sample.

The CDR3 spans 14 residues, from the cysteine through the phenylalanine. The CDR3 DNA has 42 bases and is translated from base 1. The trim is 1 base for V and 4 bases for J, with a gap of 11 bases between the germline ends. The germline V gene sets CDR1 to SGHDT and CDR2 to YYEEEE. Study-wide conclusions, independent of this receptor: The number of individuals in the TCR sequencing and HLA analysis was recognized as being relatively small.

The receptor chain draws on TRBV5-6 and TRBJ1-1; TRBD1 is a possible D gene, resting on 6 matching bases. Sequencing was carried out using CD4+ T cells from PBMCs. This clonotype originated in a human donor with multiple sclerosis. This receptor carries the CDR3 CASSLRGIGTEAFF. The DNA sequence reads TGTGCCAGCAGCTTGAGGGGGATTGGCACTGAAGCTTTCTTT.